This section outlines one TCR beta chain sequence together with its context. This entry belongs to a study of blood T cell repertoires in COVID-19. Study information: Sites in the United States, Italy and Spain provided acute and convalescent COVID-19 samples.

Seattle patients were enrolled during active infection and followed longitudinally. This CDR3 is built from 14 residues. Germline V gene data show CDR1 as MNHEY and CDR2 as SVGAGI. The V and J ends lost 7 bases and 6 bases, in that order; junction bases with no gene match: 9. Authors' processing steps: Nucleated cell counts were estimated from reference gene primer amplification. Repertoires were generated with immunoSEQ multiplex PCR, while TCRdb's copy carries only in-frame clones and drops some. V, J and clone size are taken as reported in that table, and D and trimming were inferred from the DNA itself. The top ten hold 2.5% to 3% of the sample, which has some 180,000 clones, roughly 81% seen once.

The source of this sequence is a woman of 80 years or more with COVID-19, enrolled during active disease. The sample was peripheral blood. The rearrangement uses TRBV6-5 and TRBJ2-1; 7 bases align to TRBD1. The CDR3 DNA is TGTGCCAGCACAGAATCGACAGGGACCAATGAGCAGTTCTTC. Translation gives CASTESTGTNEQFF.